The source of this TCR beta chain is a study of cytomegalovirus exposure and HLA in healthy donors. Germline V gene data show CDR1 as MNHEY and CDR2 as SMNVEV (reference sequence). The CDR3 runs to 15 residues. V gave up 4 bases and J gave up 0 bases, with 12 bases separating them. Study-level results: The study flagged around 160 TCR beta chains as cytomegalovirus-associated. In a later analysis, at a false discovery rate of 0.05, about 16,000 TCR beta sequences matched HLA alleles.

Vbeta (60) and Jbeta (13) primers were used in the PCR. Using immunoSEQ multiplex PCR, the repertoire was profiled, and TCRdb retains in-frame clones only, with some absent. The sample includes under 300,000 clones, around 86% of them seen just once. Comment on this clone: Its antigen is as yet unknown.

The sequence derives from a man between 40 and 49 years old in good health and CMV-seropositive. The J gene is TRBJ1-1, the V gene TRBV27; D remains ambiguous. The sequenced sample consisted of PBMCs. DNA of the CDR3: TGTGCCAGCAGTTCCCCCGCGGGCTTGAACACTGAAGCTTTCTTT. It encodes CASSSPAGLNTEAFF.